The next 6 T cell receptor beta chains were all read from a single sample in a study of graft-versus-host responses after intestinal transplantation. The data were produced by immunoSEQ multiplex PCR, yet TCRdb's version contains in-frame clones alone and is incomplete. The sample shows roughly 27,000 clones, 80% to 85% of them seen only once. Intraepithelial and lamina propria lymphocytes were freed from processed graft tissue. This specimen was ileum tissue, taken 98 days after intestinal transplantation. The origin of the receptors is a human patient who received an intestinal transplant, so some T cells may come from the graft donor.

The J gene is TRBJ2-3, the V gene TRBV27; 9 bases are shared with TRBD1. This CDR3 is 16 amino acids long. CDR1 and CDR2 from the germline V gene are MNHEY and SMNVEV (reference sequence). With V trimmed by 5 bases and J by 4 bases, 10 bases remained unmatched. In nucleotides, the CDR3 is TGTGCCAGCAGTATCTTATCGGGACAGGGTCCAGATACGCAGTATTTT. This gives the protein CASSILSGQGPDTQYF.

The CDR3 bases are TGTGCCAGCAGCTTATACGCAGGTATTAGCAACTATGGCTACACCTTC. This gives the protein CASSLYAGISNYGYTF. The gene calls are TRBV7-9 and TRBJ1-2; no reliable D call. V was shortened by 2 bases and J by 2 bases, with 15 bases between the two germline ends. This CDR3 region has 16 residues. Germline CDR1 and CDR2: SEHNR and FQNEAQ (reference sequence).

In this sample, this clone turned up once. This rearrangement joins TRBV21-1 to TRBJ1-5; TRBD1, the D gene given by the table, was not confirmed from the DNA. TRBV21-1 is a pseudogene. The CDR3 covers 19 residues. The CDR3 DNA reads TGTGCCAGCAGCAAAGTCGCACAGGGGCCCCTCCTTGGGAATCAGCCCCAGCATTTT. Translation gives CASSKVAQGPLLGNQPQHF.

The chain carries TRBV2 and TRBJ2-7, with 8 bases identical to TRBD1. V gave up 3 bases and J gave up 5 bases; unmatched junction bases: 3. The CDR3 spans 13 residues. Germline CDR1 reads SNHLY; CDR2 reads FYNNEI. The CDR3 sequence is CASSEDRVNEQYF. The CDR3 DNA follows: TGTGCCAGCAGTGAGGACAGGGTAAACGAGCAGTACTTC. The whole variable domain, filled in from reference TRBV2 and TRBJ2-7, reads EPEVTQTPSHQVTQMGQEVILRCVPISNHLYFYWYRQILGQKVEFLVSFYNNEISEKSEIFDDQFSVERPDGSNFTLKIRSTKLEDSAMYFCASSEDRVNEQYFGPGTRLTVT.

This chain links TRBV15 with TRBJ2-7, with a weak D call TRBD2 (5 bases). There are 15 residues in the CDR3. V lost 1 base and J lost 3, with 13 bases in between. Germline CDR1 reads LNHNV; CDR2 reads YYDKDF (reference sequence). CDR3: CATSRGGGSSYEQYF. The DNA for the CDR3 is TGTGCCACCAGCAGAGGCGGAGGTAGTAGCTACGAGCAGTACTTC.

V usage is TRBV6-1 and J usage is TRBJ2-1; D could derive from TRBD1 or TRBD2 (5 bases each). Germline CDR1 reads MNHNS; CDR2 reads SASEGT. Trimming took 2 bases from V and 2 from J, leaving 16 bases between them. CDR3 length: 17 amino acids. The CDR3 region has the DNA TGTGCCAGCAGTGAATCTTCCCAGGGACCCCCCTACAATGAGCAGTTCTTC. Protein product: CASSESSQGPPYNEQFF.